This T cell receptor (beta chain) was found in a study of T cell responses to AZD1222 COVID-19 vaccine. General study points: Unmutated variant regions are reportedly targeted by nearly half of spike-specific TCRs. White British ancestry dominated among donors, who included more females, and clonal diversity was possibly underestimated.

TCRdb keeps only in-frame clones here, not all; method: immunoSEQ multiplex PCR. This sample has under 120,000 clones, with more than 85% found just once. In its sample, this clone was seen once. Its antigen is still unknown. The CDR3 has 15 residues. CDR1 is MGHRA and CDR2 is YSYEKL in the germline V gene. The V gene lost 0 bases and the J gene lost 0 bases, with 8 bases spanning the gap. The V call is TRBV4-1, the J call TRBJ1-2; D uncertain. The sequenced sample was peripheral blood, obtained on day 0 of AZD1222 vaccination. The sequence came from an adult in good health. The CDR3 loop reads CASSQDHSSNYGYTF. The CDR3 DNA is TGCGCCAGCAGCCAAGATCACAGTTCTAACTATGGCTACACCTTC.